This T cell receptor beta chain emerged from a study of T cell responses to AZD1222 COVID-19 vaccine. V dropped 5 bases and J dropped 4 bases, with 12 bases sitting between them. CDR3 length equals 14 residues. Germline V gives CDR1 MDHEN, CDR2 SYDVKM. Repertoires were generated with immunoSEQ multiplex PCR, while TCRdb's copy carries only in-frame clones and drops some. The sample consists of some 130,000 clones, 70% to 90% of them appearing once. The sample consisted of peripheral blood, taken on day 0 of AZD1222 vaccination. This chain joins TRBV28 and TRBJ1-5; D not certain. The sequence came from an adult in good health. In DNA, the CDR3 is TGTGCCAGCAGTCTTCGACGGCTAAATCAGCCCCAGCATTTT. The encoded protein is CASSLRRLNQPQHF.